A selection of T cell receptor beta chains follows, all from one sample in a study of T cell changes during pregnancy in multiple sclerosis. Data came from immunoSEQ multiplex PCR; TCRdb stores just in-frame clones and leaves some out. The sample shows tens of thousands of clones, 90% of them seen only once. The sequences come from peripheral blood, collected in the third trimester of pregnancy. The source is a female donor in good health, enrolled as a control in a pregnancy study. The CDR3 runs from the conserved cysteine through the conserved F or W. Fields, in order: J gene, V gene, clone size, D gene, CDR3 DNA, CDR3 protein. D genes are given only for firm matches. Size tells how often a clone was seen (once, few, many) or the class of an expanded clone, and some rows leave it out.

TRBJ2-7 | TRBV9 | NA | NA | TGTGCCAGCACGCGGGGTGGGGCCGGGAACGAGCAGTACTTC | CASTRGGAGNEQYF
TRBJ2-7 | TRBV5-4 | NA | TRBD2 | TGTGCCAGCAGCGCGACACTTCCAGGCGGGGGGGCCTACGAGCAGTACTTC | CASSATLPGGGAYEQYF
TRBJ2-5 | TRBV5-1 | NA | NA | TGCGCCAGCAGACCCACTCTGGGACTGGGAGAGACCCAGTACTTC | CASRPTLGLGETQYF
TRBJ2-2 | TRBV5-1 | NA | NA | TGCGCCAGCAGCTTTCTGAACACCGGGGAGCTGTTTTTT | CASSFLNTGELFF
TRBJ2-7 | TRBV4-1 | once | NA | TGCGCCAGCAGCCTTCCAGCGGAGGGGTGGGACGAGCAGTACTTC | CASSLPAEGWDEQYF
TRBJ2-1 | TRBV10-3 | NA | TRBD2 | TGTGCCATCACTCCAGCGGGGGGGCGGTTAAATGAGCAGTTCTTC | CAITPAGGRLNEQFF
TRBJ2-7 | TRBV5-1 | NA | NA | TGCGCCAGCAGCTTGGGCGGCAGTCCCGGGGAGCAGTACTTC | CASSLGGSPGEQYF
TRBJ2-5 | TRBV5-5 | NA | NA | TGTGCCAGCAGCTGGGGCCTCCAAGAGACCCAGTACTTC | CASSWGLQETQYF
TRBJ2-1 | TRBV6-1 | NA | NA | TGTGCCAGCAGTGAATTCGGGGGAACCTACAATGAGCAGTTCTTC | CASSEFGGTYNEQFF
TRBJ2-2 | TRBV19 | NA | NA | TGTGCCAGTAGTCGCCGGACAGATCCCCGTTGGCTGTTTTTT | CASSRRTDPRWLFF
TRBJ2-2 | TRBV13 | NA | TRBD1 | TGTGCCAGCAGCTCCTACAGGGGGACCGGGGAGCTGTTTTTT | CASSSYRGTGELFF
TRBJ2-5 | TRBV19 | NA | TRBD2 | TGTGCCAGTAGACTAGCGGGAGGGCCCAACCAAGAGACCCAGTACTTC | CASRLAGGPNQETQYF
TRBJ2-5 | TRBV5-5 | once | TRBD1 | TGTGCCAGCAGCCCGGGACAGGGAGGAGAGACCCAGTACTTC | CASSPGQGGETQYF
TRBJ2-7 | TRBV29-1 | NA | TRBD1 | TGCAGCGTCGAAGGGGACAGCTACGAGCAGTACTTC | CSVEGDSYEQYF
TRBJ1-1 | TRBV2 | NA | TRBD1 | TGTGCCAGTGTGGACAGGGGAAACACTGAAGCTTTCTTT | CASVDRGNTEAFF
TRBJ2-6 | TRBV6-1 | NA | NA | TGTGCCAGCAGAGGGGGTATGAGTGCCAACGTCCTGACTTTC | CASRGGMSANVLTF
TRBJ1-2 | TRBV5-1 | NA | NA | TGCGCCAGCACAGGGGCTGCGGGTGGCTACACCTTC | CASTGAAGGYTF